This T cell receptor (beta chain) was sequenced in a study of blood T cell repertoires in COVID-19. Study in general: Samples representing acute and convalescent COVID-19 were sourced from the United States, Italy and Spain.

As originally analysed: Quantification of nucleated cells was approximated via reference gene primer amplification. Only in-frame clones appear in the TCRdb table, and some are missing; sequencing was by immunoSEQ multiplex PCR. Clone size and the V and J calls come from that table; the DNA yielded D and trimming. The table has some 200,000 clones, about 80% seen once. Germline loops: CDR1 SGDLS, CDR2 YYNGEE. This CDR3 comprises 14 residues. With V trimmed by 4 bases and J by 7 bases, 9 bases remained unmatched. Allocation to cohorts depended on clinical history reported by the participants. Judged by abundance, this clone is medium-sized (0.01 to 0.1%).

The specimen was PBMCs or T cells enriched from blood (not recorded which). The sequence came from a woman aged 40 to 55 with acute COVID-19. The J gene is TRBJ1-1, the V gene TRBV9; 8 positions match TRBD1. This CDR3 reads CASSPRDTGGEAFF. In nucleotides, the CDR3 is TGTGCCAGCAGCCCCCGAGATACAGGGGGTGAAGCTTTCTTT.